These T cell receptor beta chains were read from a single sample in a study of cytomegalovirus exposure and HLA in healthy donors. Libraries were prepared by immunoSEQ multiplex PCR; TCRdb keeps only in-frame clonotypes and omits some of them. The table has roughly 95,000 clones, 85% seen once; the top ten hold 20%. The sample comprised PBMCs. The receptors originated from a man aged 18 to 29 in good health and CMV-seropositive. CDR3s include the opening cysteine and the closing phenylalanine or tryptophan. The order of the fields is V gene, J gene, CDR3 protein.

>TRBV7-9|TRBJ2-5
CASSSWQGQETQYF
>TRBV4-1|TRBJ1-5
CASSQGGRASNQPQHF
>TRBV30|TRBJ2-5
CAWSPRGPETQYF
>TRBV19|TRBJ1-5
CASSIDPGQRYQPQHF
>TRBV29-1|TRBJ2-1
CSVDTQGSYNEQFF
>TRBV5-4|TRBJ2-3
CASSLGGQEDTQYF
>TRBV6-1|TRBJ1-4
CASKVDFNEKLFF
>TRBV6-1|TRBJ1-5
CASSDYQGARQPQHF
>TRBV5-6|TRBJ2-2
CASSLTGFGTGELFF
>TRBV27|TRBJ1-5
CASSLGTGTNQPQHF
>TRBV2|TRBJ2-3
CASSEQGTPSDTQYF
>TRBV21-1|TRBJ2-1
CASSKDEEDLNSYNEQFF
>TRBV27|TRBJ2-3
CASSDRGQITDTQYF
>TRBV27|TRBJ2-1
CASSSWATSGGYNEQFF
>TRBV19|TRBJ1-5
CASSSRQGSNQPQHF
>TRBV7-8|TRBJ2-1
CASSLSWGPTRHNEQFF
>TRBV5-1|TRBJ1-1
CASSLGSTEAFF
>TRBV10-3|TRBJ2-2
CAISDPGTTNTGELFF
>TRBV4-2|TRBJ1-5
CASSQAGPGDFSNQPQHF
>TRBV18|TRBJ1-2
CASSPYQTVDNYGYTF
>TRBV30|TRBJ2-5
CAWSIWAPQETQYF
>TRBV4-2|TRBJ2-1
CASSQDGGRPEQFF
>TRBV10-3|TRBJ2-3
CAIMNGQGGTDTQYF
>TRBV10-2|TRBJ1-4
CASSGGGNEKLFF
>TRBV27|TRBJ1-6
CASSLAGTENSPLHF
>TRBV6-5|TRBJ1-2
CASSYSTAGLGYTF